This T cell receptor (beta chain) was sequenced for a study of cytomegalovirus exposure and HLA in healthy donors. 60 Vbeta and 13 Jbeta primers were used in PCR. Assay used: immunoSEQ multiplex PCR; TCRdb lists only in-frame clones, some missing. The repertoire holds under 70,000 clones, with approximately 80% as singletons. The sequencing input was PBMCs. This receptor was taken from a man aged 50-59 years in good health and CMV-seronegative.

The CDR3, as DNA: TGTGCCAGTAGTTCGTGGGACAGAAGTTACGAGCAGTACTTC. Amino acid sequence: CASSSWDRSYEQYF. The rearrangement joins TRBV19 to TRBJ2-7; the match to TRBD1 covers 7 bases. The CDR3 contains 14 residues. V trimming: 5 bases; J trimming: 4 bases; junction bases outside the gene matches: 8. Germline CDR1 is LNHDA and CDR2 is SQIVND (reference sequence).